This T cell receptor beta chain appears in the sequencing data of a study of blood T cells in healthy people across ages. Germline CDR1 and CDR2: MNHEY and SVGAGI. Trimming cost V 6 bases and J 3 bases; bases outside gene matches: 7. This CDR3 contains 16 residues. Then a second PCR, running roughly 7 to 12 cycles, was carried out with a sample-barcoded 5' primer and a J-beta primer mix. Each cDNA molecule, via a template-switch adaptor with 12 random nucleotides, was tagged. Any given sample supplied a minimum of 2.5 million CDR3-containing paired-end reads. Each CDR3 protein is one row after TCRdb ran MiXCR on the 5' RACE reads. There are roughly 800,000 distinct CDR3 sequences in the sample; 55% to 75% occur only once, and about 20% lies in the top ten.

The sequence was obtained from a man younger than 40 in good health. The chain employs TRBV6-5 and TRBJ2-7; 14 bases align to TRBD2. The sequencing input was blood. CDR3 coding DNA: TGTGCCAGCAGCCGTTTTGGGACTAGCGGGGGCTACGAGCAGTACTTC. Translated, it gives CASSRFGTSGGYEQYF.